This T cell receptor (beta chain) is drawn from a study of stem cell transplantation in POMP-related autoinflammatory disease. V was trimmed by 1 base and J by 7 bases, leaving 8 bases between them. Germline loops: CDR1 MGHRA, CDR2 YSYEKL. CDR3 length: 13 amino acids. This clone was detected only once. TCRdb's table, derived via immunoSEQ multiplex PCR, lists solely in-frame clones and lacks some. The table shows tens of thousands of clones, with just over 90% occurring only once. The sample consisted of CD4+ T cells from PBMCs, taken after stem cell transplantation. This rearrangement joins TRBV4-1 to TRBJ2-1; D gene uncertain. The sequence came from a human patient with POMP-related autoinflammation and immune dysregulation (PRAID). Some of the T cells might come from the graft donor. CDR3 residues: CASSQARTNEQFF. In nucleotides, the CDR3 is TGCGCCAGCAGCCAAGCTAGGACGAATGAGCAGTTCTTC.